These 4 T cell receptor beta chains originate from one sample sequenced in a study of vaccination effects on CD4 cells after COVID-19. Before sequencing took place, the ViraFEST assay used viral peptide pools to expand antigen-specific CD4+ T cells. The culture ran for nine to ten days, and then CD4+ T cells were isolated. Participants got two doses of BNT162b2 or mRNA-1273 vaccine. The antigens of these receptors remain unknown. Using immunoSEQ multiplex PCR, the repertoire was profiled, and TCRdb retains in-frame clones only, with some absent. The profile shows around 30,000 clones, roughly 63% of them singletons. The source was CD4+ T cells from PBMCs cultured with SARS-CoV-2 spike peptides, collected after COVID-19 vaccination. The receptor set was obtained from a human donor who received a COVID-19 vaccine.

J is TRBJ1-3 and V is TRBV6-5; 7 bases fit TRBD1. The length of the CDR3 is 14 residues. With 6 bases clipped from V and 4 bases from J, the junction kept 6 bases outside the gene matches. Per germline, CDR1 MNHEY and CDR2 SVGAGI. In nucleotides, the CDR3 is TGTGCCAGCAGCCTTGGGACAGACGGAAACACCATATATTTT. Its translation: CASSLGTDGNTIYF.

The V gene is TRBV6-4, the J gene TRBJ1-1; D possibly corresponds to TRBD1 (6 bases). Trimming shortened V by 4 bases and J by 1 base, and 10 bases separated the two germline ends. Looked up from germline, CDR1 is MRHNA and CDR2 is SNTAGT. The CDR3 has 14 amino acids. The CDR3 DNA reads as TGTGCCAGCAGTGCGGGGGCAGAGAACACTGAAGCTTTCTTT. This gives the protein CASSAGAENTEAFF.

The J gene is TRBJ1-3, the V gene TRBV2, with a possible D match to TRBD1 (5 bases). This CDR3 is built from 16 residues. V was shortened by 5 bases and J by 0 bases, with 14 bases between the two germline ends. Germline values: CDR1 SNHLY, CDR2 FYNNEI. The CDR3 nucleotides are TGTGCCAGCAGTCCAGGGCGGCTGAACTCTGGAAACACCATATATTTT. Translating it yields CASSPGRLNSGNTIYF.

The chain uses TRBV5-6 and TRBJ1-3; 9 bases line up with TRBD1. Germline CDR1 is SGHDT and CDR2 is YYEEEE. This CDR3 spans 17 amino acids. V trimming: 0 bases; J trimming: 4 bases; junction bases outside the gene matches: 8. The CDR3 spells CASSLEAGTGRGNTIYF. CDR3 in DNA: TGTGCCAGCAGCTTGGAAGCCGGGACAGGGAGGGGAAACACCATATATTTT.